What follows are 29 T cell receptor beta chains derived from one specimen sequenced in a study of shared clonotypes between healthy human individuals. Profiling relied on immunoSEQ multiplex PCR, and the TCRdb table lists in-frame clones only, not all of them. The data show 2 million to 2.5 million clones, just under 95% seen once. The sample consisted of naive CD4+ T cells from PBMCs. Specified subset: CD45RA+ positively selected. These TCRs come from a man aged 18 to 29 in good health. Some clones in this sample may be carry-over from other donors' samples.

The J gene is TRBJ2-5, the V gene TRBV10-3; 10 nucleotides align to TRBD1. Germline V gene sequence: CDR1 ENHRY, CDR2 SYGVKD. The ends lost 4 bases at V and 1 base at J; junction bases unmatched: 3. CDR3 length equals 15 residues. As DNA, the CDR3 is TGTGCCATCAGTGGGGGACAGGGGACCCAAGAGACCCAGTACTTC. Protein sequence: CAISGGQGTQETQYF.

The chain joins TRBV7-2 to TRBJ2-5, with 9 bases lining up with TRBD2. The length of the CDR3 is 17 residues. Losses at the gene ends were 0 bases for V and 9 bases for J; bases not matched to a gene: 14. Germline V CDR1 and CDR2: SGHTA, FQGNSA. The CDR3 coding sequence is TGTGCCAGCAGCTTAGCGTCACTAGCGGGCGGCGCCGGTGCCCAGTACTTC. Amino acids: CASSLASLAGGAGAQYF.

This clone showed up just once. The V and J genes are TRBV9 and TRBJ1-3; TRBD1 might be the D (6 bases). Germline lookup yields CDR1 SGDLS and CDR2 YYNGEE. The CDR3 runs to 14 residues. V lost 6 bases and J lost 0, with 10 bases in between. For the CDR3, the DNA is TGTGCCAGCACCCGACAGGACTCTGGAAACACCATATATTTT. Protein: CASTRQDSGNTIYF.

The chain has TRBV7-3 and TRBJ2-1; possibly TRBD1 for D (6 bases). CDR3 length equals 16 residues. Per germline, CDR1 SGHTA and CDR2 FQGTGA. Trimming left V 5 bases short and J 6 bases short, with 20 bases between. CDR3 coding DNA: TGTGCCAGCAGCCCCTCGGGGACAAGGGTCCCCAATGAGCAGTTCTTC. It codes for CASSPSGTRVPNEQFF.

The CDR3 protein is CASNLGRGLSYEQYF. The CDR3 DNA sequence: TGTGCCAGCAACCTGGGAAGGGGGCTGTCCTACGAGCAGTACTTC. V is TRBV7-2 and J is TRBJ2-7, with 7 bases identical to TRBD1. The germline V gene has CDR1 SGHTA and CDR2 FQGNSA. The V and J ends lost 7 bases and 1 base, in that order; junction bases with no gene match: 10. The CDR3 totals 15 residues.

The rearrangement uses TRBV2 and TRBJ1-5; weak D call: TRBD1 (6 bases). CDR1 SNHLY and CDR2 FYNNEI come from the germline V gene. This CDR3 is 16 amino acids long. Trimming removed 6 bases at V and 0 bases at J, with 15 bases between. CDR3 loop: CASRLTGLNSNQPQHF. The CDR3 DNA follows: TGTGCCAGCAGATTGACAGGATTAAATAGCAATCAGCCCCAGCATTTT.

A word on this clone: The same CDR3 arises from other DNA sequences in this sample as well. CDR3 protein: CASSLAGETQYF. CDR3 DNA sequence: TGTGCCAGCAGCTTAGCTGGAGAGACCCAGTACTTC. The chain is built from TRBV7-8 and TRBJ2-5; D unclear. The CDR3 has 12 amino acids. Germline V gene sequence: CDR1 SGHVS, CDR2 FQNEAQ. V was shortened by 0 bases and J by 4 bases, with 3 bases between the two germline ends. The full variable domain, its missing parts supplied by reference TRBV7-8 and TRBJ2-5, is GAGVSQSPRYKVAKRGQDVALRCDPISGHVSLFWYQQALGQGPEFLTYFQNEAQLDKSGLPSDRFFAERPEGSVSTLKIQRTQQEDSAVYLCASSLAGETQYFGPGTRLLVL.

The rearrangement links TRBV25-1 to TRBJ2-1; 10 bases agree with TRBD1. The CDR3 contains 16 residues. V lost 11 bases, J lost 6 bases, and 16 bases stayed unmatched. The germline CDR1 and CDR2 sequences are MGHDK and SYGVNS. The DNA for the CDR3 is TGTGCCGGGACCCCCCGACAGGGGGCCGGGGGCAATGAGCAGTTCTTC. Protein: CAGTPRQGAGGNEQFF.

The chain combines TRBV9 with TRBJ2-1, with D perhaps given as TRBD1 or TRBD2 (5 bases each). This CDR3 is 15 amino acids long. The V gene lost 4 bases and the J gene lost 8 bases, with 19 bases spanning the gap. Germline CDR1 and CDR2: SGDLS and YYNGEE. The chain's CDR3 is CASSPAPGTWDEQFF. The CDR3 DNA reads TGTGCCAGCAGCCCCGCCCCCGGGACGTGGGATGAGCAGTTCTTC.

V and J are TRBV5-5 and TRBJ2-2; weak D call: TRBD1 (6 bases). V was clipped by 5 bases and J by 2 bases, with 7 bases between them. This CDR3 is 13 amino acids long. In germline, CDR1 is SGHKS, CDR2 YYEKEE (reference sequence). CDR3 in amino acids: CASRDSNTGELFF. CDR3 bases: TGTGCCAGCAGGGACAGTAACACCGGGGAGCTGTTTTTT.

The chain uses TRBV7-3 and TRBJ1-6; a possible D gene is TRBD1 (5 bases). There are 13 residues in the CDR3. Germline loops: CDR1 SGHTA, CDR2 FQGTGA. Trimming removed 6 bases from V and 11 bases from J, with 14 bases in between. CDR3 DNA sequence: TGTGCCAGCAGTGGGGACCCCGGGGCACCCCTCCACTTT. As protein: CASSGDPGAPLHF.

Turning to this clone: This sample includes further DNA sequences coding for the same CDR3. The genes are TRBV20-1 and TRBJ2-1, with D hard to call. V lost 4 bases to trimming and J lost 5 bases, with 3 bases between them. The germline gives CDR1 DFQATT, CDR2 SNEGSKA (reference sequence). The CDR3 has 10 amino acids. The CDR3 loop is CSATDNEQFF. The CDR3 coding sequence is TGCAGTGCTACAGACAATGAGCAGTTCTTC.

This chain connects TRBV5-4 to TRBJ2-3; maybe TRBD2 (6 bases). The germline gives CDR1 SGHNT, CDR2 YYREEE (reference sequence). The germline V and J ends were trimmed by 0 bases and 11 bases, with 16 bases remaining between them. This CDR3 is built from 14 residues. CDR3 sequence reads: CASSLEGLRIWQYF. In nucleotides, the CDR3 is TGTGCCAGCAGCTTGGAGGGACTCAGAATATGGCAGTATTTT. Using reference TRBV5-4 and TRBJ2-3 for the parts outside the CDR3, the full variable domain is ETGVTQSPTHLIKTRGQQVTLRCSSQSGHNTVSWYQQALGQGPQFIFQYYREEENGRGNFPPRFSGLQFPNYSSELNVNALELDDSALYLCASSLEGLRIWQYFGPGTRLTVL.

The chain carries TRBV5-8 and TRBJ1-5; no reliable D call. Germline lookup yields CDR1 SGHTS and CDR2 YDEGEE. This CDR3 is 13 amino acids long. The V and J ends lost 5 bases and 4 bases respectively, with 10 bases between them. CDR3 region: CASRINENQPQHF. The CDR3 DNA is TGTGCCAGCAGGATTAACGAGAATCAGCCCCAGCATTTT.

V and J are TRBV6-1 and TRBJ2-7; D gene unclear. The CDR3 contains 12 residues. V shed 5 bases and J shed 4 bases, with 9 bases lying between them. CDR1 MNHNS and CDR2 SASEGT come from the germline V gene. This chain's CDR3 is CASSQYVYEQYF. The CDR3 DNA is TGTGCCAGCAGTCAGTACGTATACGAGCAGTACTTC.

The chain recombines TRBV5-1 with TRBJ2-6; no firm D call. The germline V and J ends were trimmed by 4 bases and 0 bases, with 11 bases remaining between them. CDR1 is SGHRS, CDR2 YFSETQ, per germline. The CDR3 runs 16 residues. The CDR3 reads CASSRDGDSGANVLTF. The DNA of the CDR3 is TGCGCCAGCAGCCGAGACGGAGACTCTGGGGCCAACGTCCTGACTTTC.

A single count supports this clone. The V call is TRBV2, the J call TRBJ2-5; D possibly corresponds to TRBD1 (5 bases). Per germline, CDR1 SNHLY and CDR2 FYNNEI. This CDR3 contains 14 residues. Between the trimmed V and J ends, which lost 3 bases and 5 bases, there was a span of 13 bases. CDR3 loop: CASSDDSPRETQYF. CDR3 nucleotides: TGTGCCAGCAGTGATGACAGCCCCAGGGAGACCCAGTACTTC.

The genes are TRBV27 and TRBJ1-2, with no clear D. Germline V gene lookup returns CDR1 MNHEY and CDR2 SMNVEV (reference sequence). The ends were cut back, 9 bases at V and 7 bases at J, with 6 bases in the middle. This CDR3 is 9 amino acids long. The CDR3 reads CARWGGYTF. CDR3 DNA: TGTGCCAGGTGGGGTGGCTACACCTTC.

The genes are TRBV28 and TRBJ2-1; no clear D. The V and J ends lost 2 bases and 2 bases respectively, with 10 bases between them. This CDR3 spans 15 amino acids. Looked up from germline, CDR1 is MDHEN and CDR2 is SYDVKM. The CDR3 DNA follows: TGTGCCAGCAGTTTACTCGACGGAACCTACAATGAGCAGTTCTTC. Encoded protein: CASSLLDGTYNEQFF.

V and J are TRBV6-5 and TRBJ1-1, with D unresolved. CDR3 length: 13 amino acids. Germline-derived CDR1 and CDR2 are MNHEY and SVGAGI. The V gene lost 5 bases and the J gene lost 1 base, with 8 bases spanning the gap. The CDR3 coding sequence is TGTGCCAGCAGTCGAGTGAGGAACACTGAAGCTTTCTTT. It specifies CASSRVRNTEAFF.

This clone was seen a single time. V gene TRBV19 combines with J gene TRBJ1-5; D remains ambiguous. The CDR3 sequence is 15 residues long. CDR1 LNHDA and CDR2 SQIVND come from the germline V gene (reference sequence). The germline V and J ends were trimmed by 2 bases and 2 bases, with 10 bases remaining between them. In DNA, the CDR3 is TGTGCCAGTAGTATAAGTGATCGACGCAATCAGCCCCAGCATTTT. This codes for CASSISDRRNQPQHF.

This chain joins TRBV9 and TRBJ2-1; TRBD2 agrees at 7 bases. The CDR3 contains 15 residues. The V segment lost 3 bases and the J segment 7 bases; nucleotides outside the gene matches: 10. The V gene's germline CDR1 is SGDLS and CDR2 YYNGEE. CDR3 sequence (DNA): TGTGCCAGCAGCGCGAGCGGGGAGGTTGGTAATGAGCAGTTCTTC. It yields the protein CASSASGEVGNEQFF.

The chain links TRBV7-2 to TRBJ2-7; D possibly corresponds to TRBD2 (6 bases). V shed 1 base and J shed 9 bases, with 19 bases lying between them. The CDR3 consists of 15 residues. The germline CDR1 and CDR2 sequences are SGHTA and FQGNSA. This chain's CDR3 is CASSLDGSPLSVQYF. The DNA of the CDR3 is TGTGCCAGCAGCTTAGACGGGAGCCCCCTTTCGGTGCAGTACTTC.

This chain joins TRBV5-1 and TRBJ1-5, with 7 bases identical to TRBD1. Germline CDR1 SGHRS, CDR2 YFSETQ. CDR3 size: 14 residues. The V segment lost 4 bases and the J segment 5 bases; nucleotides outside the gene matches: 6. Written as DNA, the CDR3 is TGCGCCAGCAGCCCGGGACAGTCGGATCAGCCCCAGCATTTT. The encoded protein is CASSPGQSDQPQHF.

This chain connects TRBV5-1 to TRBJ2-2; D unresolved. Germline assignment: CDR1 SGHRS and CDR2 YFSETQ. The V gene lost 4 bases and the J gene lost 5 bases, with 12 bases spanning the gap. The CDR3 loop spans 14 amino acids. CDR3 sequence: CASSRETGTGELFF. The CDR3 DNA reads TGCGCCAGCAGCCGAGAGACCGGAACCGGGGAGCTGTTTTTT.

The chain couples TRBV5-6 to TRBJ1-2; D is unclear. This CDR3 contains 16 residues. The V and J ends lost 0 bases and 1 base respectively, with 13 bases between them. The germline gives CDR1 SGHDT, CDR2 YYEEEE. CDR3 DNA sequence: TGTGCCAGCAGCTTGGCGGTCTACACTCATAACTATGGCTACACCTTC. Translation gives CASSLAVYTHNYGYTF.

The chain combines TRBV7-6 with TRBJ2-1, with 8 bases lining up with TRBD2. Trimming took 1 base from V and 2 from J; bases not matched to a gene: 7. CDR1 is SGHVS, CDR2 FNYEAQ, per germline. There are 17 residues in the CDR3. The CDR3 sequence: CASSLELAGQTYNEQFF. DNA of the CDR3: TGTGCCAGCAGCTTAGAGCTAGCGGGCCAGACCTACAATGAGCAGTTCTTC. Variable domain in full (rest from reference TRBV7-6 and TRBJ2-1): GAGVSQSPRYKVTKRGQDVALRCDPISGHVSLYWYRQALGQGPEFLTYFNYEAQQDKSGLPNDRFSAERPEGSISTLTIQRTEQRDSAMYRCASSLELAGQTYNEQFFGPGTRLTVL.

CDR3 nucleotides: TGCGCCAGCAGCTTGGCCCCGCTAGCGGGTCAGAAGGGGGGAGAGACCCAGTACTTC. This encodes CASSLAPLAGQKGGETQYF. The chain has TRBV5-1 and TRBJ2-5, with 8 bases fitting TRBD2. V was pared by 0 bases and J by 4 bases, with 17 bases of the junction left unmatched. The CDR3 has 19 residues. Germline V gene data show CDR1 as SGHRS and CDR2 as YFSETQ.

The J gene is TRBJ2-5, the V gene TRBV7-3, with 7 positions matching TRBD1. This CDR3 is built from 15 residues. Per germline, CDR1 SGHTA and CDR2 FQGTGA. V shed 5 bases, J shed 5 bases, and the junction held 11 bases outside the gene matches. The CDR3 nucleotides are TGTGCCAGCAGCCTACCCGGACAGGCAGGGGAGACCCAGTACTTC. Translated, it gives CASSLPGQAGETQYF. The whole variable domain, filled in from reference TRBV7-3 and TRBJ2-5, reads GAGVSQTPSNKVTEKGKYVELRCDPISGHTALYWYRQSLGQGPEFLIYFQGTGAADDSGLPNDRFFAVRPEGSVSTLKIQRTERGDSAVYLCASSLPGQAGETQYFGPGTRLLVL.